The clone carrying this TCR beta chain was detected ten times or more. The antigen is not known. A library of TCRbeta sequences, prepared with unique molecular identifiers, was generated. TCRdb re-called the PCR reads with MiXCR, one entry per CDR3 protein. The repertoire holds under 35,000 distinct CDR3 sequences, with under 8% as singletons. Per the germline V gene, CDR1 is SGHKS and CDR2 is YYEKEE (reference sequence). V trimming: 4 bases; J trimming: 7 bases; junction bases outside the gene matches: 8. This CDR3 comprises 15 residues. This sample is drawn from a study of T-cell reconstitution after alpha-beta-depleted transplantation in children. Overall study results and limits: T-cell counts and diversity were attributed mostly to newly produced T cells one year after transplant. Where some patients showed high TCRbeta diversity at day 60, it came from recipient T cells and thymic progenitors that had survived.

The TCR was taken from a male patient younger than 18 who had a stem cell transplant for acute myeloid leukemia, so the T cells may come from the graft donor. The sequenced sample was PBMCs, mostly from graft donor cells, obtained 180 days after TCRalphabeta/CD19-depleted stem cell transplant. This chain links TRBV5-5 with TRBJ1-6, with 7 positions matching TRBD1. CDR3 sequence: CASSPGQDRNSPLHF. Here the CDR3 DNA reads TGTGCCAGCAGCCCCGGACAGGATCGAAATTCACCCCTCCACTTT.